This paragraph covers one T cell receptor (beta chain) sequence. What it binds is unknown. The data derive from a study of cytomegalovirus exposure and HLA in healthy donors. Study-level results: In an earlier analysis, in approximately 630 donors, most V segments appeared productive either ~87% or ~30% of the time.

The PCR contained 60 Vbeta and 13 Jbeta primers. Repertoires were generated with immunoSEQ multiplex PCR, while TCRdb's copy carries only in-frame clones and drops some. The table shows about 130,000 clones, with 74% occurring only once. Germline V lookup: CDR1 LGHNA, CDR2 YNFKEQ. The CDR3 length is 15 residues. The trim removed 3 bases at V and 3 bases at J, leaving 3 bases unmatched. Sequenced: PBMCs. The TCR sequence derives from a middle-aged man in good health and CMV-seropositive. This chain links TRBV4-2 with TRBJ1-2, with 11 nucleotides matching TRBD1. The CDR3 region is CASSQGTGGHYGYTF. CDR3 nucleotides: TGTGCCAGCAGCCAGGGGACAGGGGGGCACTATGGCTACACCTTC.